Shown below are 9 T cell receptor beta chains from a single sample sequenced in a study of blood T cell repertoires in COVID-19. Some clones are missing from TCRdb's copy, which holds only in-frame ones; the method was immunoSEQ multiplex PCR. This sample yields 350,000 to 500,000 clones, of which roughly 90% are seen a single time; roughly 1.4% belongs to the top ten. Sample: PBMCs or T cells enriched from blood (not recorded which). These receptors were collected from a woman between 18 and 29 years old who had been exposed to COVID-19.

The rearrangement links TRBV7-8 to TRBJ2-7; TRBD2 aligns across 12 bases. The CDR3 loop spans 16 amino acids. The germline gives CDR1 SGHVS, CDR2 FQNEAQ. Trimming at V came to 5 bases and at J to 4 bases, leaving 9 bases not matched to a gene. CDR3 residues: CASSQPTSGSWYEQYF. CDR3 coding DNA: TGTGCCAGCAGCCAACCGACTAGCGGGAGTTGGTACGAGCAGTACTTC.

This clone was seen just once. This chain joins TRBV10-3 and TRBJ2-1, with 8 nucleotides matching TRBD2. The V gene's germline CDR1 is ENHRY and CDR2 SYGVKD. This CDR3 contains 14 residues. V lost 6 bases and J lost 7; bases outside the gene matches: 8. The CDR3 spells CAIRGAGGGNEQFF. The CDR3 coding sequence is TGTGCCATCAGGGGGGCGGGAGGAGGGAATGAGCAGTTCTTC.

The V gene is TRBV18, the J gene TRBJ2-3, with D unresolved. Germline CDR1 is KGHSH and CDR2 is LQKENI. CDR3 length: 13 residues. V was clipped by 0 bases and J by 6 bases, with 7 bases between them. CDR3 nucleotides: TGTGCCAGCTCACCACCGGTCGGGGATACGCAGTATTTT. As protein: CASSPPVGDTQYF.

This sequence joins TRBV6-5 and TRBJ1-2; D not resolved. Germline-derived CDR1 and CDR2 are MNHEY and SVGAGI. This CDR3 region has 13 residues. V shed 2 bases and J shed 7 bases, with 11 bases lying between them. In nucleotides, the CDR3 is TGTGCCAGCAGTTACGGGCAGACGGCTGGCTACACCTTC. Protein sequence: CASSYGQTAGYTF.

The genes are TRBV30 and TRBJ1-2; 8 bases agree with TRBD1. Losses at the gene ends were 5 bases for V and 6 bases for J; bases not matched to a gene: 2. CDR1 is GTSNPN, CDR2 SVGIG, per germline (reference sequence). The CDR3 is 11 amino acids. CDR3 bases: TGTGCCTGGCAGGGGGCCCATGGCTACACCTTC. It specifies CAWQGAHGYTF.

This clone was seen only once. The rearrangement joins TRBV28 to TRBJ1-1; D might be TRBD1 (5 bases). The CDR3 has 14 residues. CDR1 is MDHEN, CDR2 SYDVKM, per germline. V lost 2 bases and J lost 4, with 11 bases in between. The CDR3 loop is CASSLRGEVTEAFF. DNA for the CDR3: TGTGCCAGCAGTTTAAGGGGCGAGGTCACTGAAGCTTTCTTT.

In DNA form, the CDR3 reads TGTGCCAGCAGCCATAGCGGGAGTTCCTACGAGCAGTACTTC. It is translated as CASSHSGSSYEQYF. V and J are TRBV11-2 and TRBJ2-7; 9 positions match TRBD2. Trimming removed 5 bases from V and 1 base from J; junction bases left unmatched: 3. Germline CDR1 SGHAT, CDR2 FQNNGV. The CDR3 is 14 amino acids.

A few counts support this clone. DNA for the CDR3: TGTGCCACCCGGATCGGGGACTATGGCTACACCTTC. It specifies CATRIGDYGYTF. The V gene is TRBV19, the J gene TRBJ1-2; D ambiguous. CDR1 LNHDA and CDR2 SQIVND come from the germline V gene (reference sequence). The CDR3 is 12 residues long. V lost 10 bases to trimming and J lost 3 bases, with 12 bases between them.

This clone was picked up a small number of times. The chain couples TRBV5-8 to TRBJ2-7; the D gene is possibly TRBD2 (5 bases). The CDR3 contains 16 residues. The germline gives CDR1 SGHTS, CDR2 YDEGEE. The ends were cut back, 2 bases at V and 6 bases at J, with 21 bases in the middle. The CDR3 reads CASSFVLGVGATEQYF. The CDR3 DNA reads as TGTGCCAGCAGCTTCGTGTTGGGAGTCGGAGCTACCGAGCAGTACTTC.